This T cell receptor (beta chain) was sequenced for a study of CD8+ T cells in alopecia areata. General study findings and limits: In lesional scalp, particularly from alopecia totalis/universalis, clonality was higher than in normal scalp.

Treatment indicated: oral pan-JAK inhibitor, 5-10 mg twice daily. Collected material from alopecia areata patients comprised lesional scalp punch biopsies and peripheral blood. PBMCs yielded sorted CD4+ and CD8+ T cells. On this clone: Its antigen remains unknown.

Following extraction, RNA underwent reverse transcription to cDNA, which served as the sequencing template. TCRdb's table, derived via immunoSEQ multiplex PCR, lists solely in-frame clones and lacks some. The sample shows 100,000 or so clones, about 61% of them seen only once. The specimen was CD8+ T cells sorted from blood, collected at roughly week 55, from a patient treated with tofacitinib. The TCR was taken from a human donor with alopecia areata.

As DNA, the CDR3 is TGTGCCAGCAGCCTCACGGGCACCGCTGGCACAGATACGCAGTATTTT. Translated: CASSLTGTAGTDTQYF. V and J are TRBV28 and TRBJ2-3; D not resolved. This CDR3 contains 16 residues. Germline values: CDR1 MDHEN, CDR2 SYDVKM. Between the trimmed V and J ends, which lost 6 bases and 1 base, there was a span of 17 bases.